The rows below give T cell receptor beta chains drawn from one sample of a study of blood T cells in healthy people across ages. TCRdb called the 5' RACE reads again in MiXCR, with one record for every CDR3 protein. Of 1.5 million or so distinct CDR3 sequences in the sample, around 42% were seen once. What was sequenced was blood. All receptors derive from a woman younger than 30 in good health. CDR3s include the opening cysteine and the closing phenylalanine or tryptophan. A D gene is named only where the DNA matches it firmly. Clone size appears in some rows only: once, few, many, or a class for an expanded clone.

J gene	D gene	clone size	V gene	CDR3 protein	CDR3 DNA
TRBJ2-5	-	-	TRBV29-1	CSVGTGHRETQYF	TGCAGCGTAGGGACGGGACACCGGGAGACCCAGTACTTC
TRBJ2-7	-	few	TRBV27	CVRGNTYEQYF	TGTGTTCGTGGGAATACCTACGAGCAGTACTTC
TRBJ2-7	-	many	TRBV4-1	CASSRQGTTYEQYF	TGCGCCAGCAGTCGACAGGGGACTACCTACGAGCAGTACTTC
TRBJ2-7	TRBD2	many	TRBV27	CASSPGGGYEQYF	TGTGCCAGCAGTCCTGGGGGGGGCTACGAGCAGTACTTC
TRBJ2-3	TRBD2	few	TRBV10-3	CAISDLGGGVDDTQYF	TGTGCCATCAGTGATCTTGGCGGGGGAGTAGACGATACGCAGTATTTT
TRBJ2-2	-	-	TRBV5-6	CASSLSVPGELFF	TGTGCCAGCAGCTTGTCGGTGCCCGGGGAGCTGTTTTTT
TRBJ2-3	-	few	TRBV7-2	CASSNTAQGRDTQYF	TGTGCCAGCAGCAACACGGCCCAAGGCCGAGATACGCAGTATTTT
TRBJ2-3	TRBD2	-	TRBV7-2	CASSLGLALSDTQYF	TGTGCCAGCAGCCTAGGACTAGCTCTTTCGGATACGCAGTATTTT
TRBJ2-6	-	-	TRBV6-6	CASSDDSGAGANVLTF	TGTGCCAGCAGTGATGACTCAGGGGCTGGGGCCAACGTCCTGACTTTC
TRBJ2-1	TRBD2	few	TRBV3-1	CASSHGGLAPYNEQFF	TGTGCCAGCAGCCATGGGGGACTAGCGCCTTACAATGAGCAGTTCTTC
TRBJ2-5	-	once	TRBV25-1	CATLPGTQETQYF	TGTGCCACGCTACCCGGGACACAAGAGACCCAGTACTTC
TRBJ1-2	TRBD1	many	TRBV10-3	CAISAGTGGFEGTYTF	TGTGCCATCAGTGCCGGGACAGGGGGCTTTGAGGGTACTTACACCTTC
TRBJ2-3	-	-	TRBV18	CASSPLVSSGTDTQYF	TGTGCCAGCTCACCATTGGTTAGCTCGGGCACAGATACGCAGTATTTT
TRBJ2-3	-	few	TRBV5-1	CASSLAQSTDTQYF	TGCGCCAGCAGCCTAGCACAAAGCACAGATACGCAGTATTTT
TRBJ2-5	TRBD2	-	TRBV10-3	CAISETSGTQGTQYF	TGTGCCATCAGTGAGACTAGCGGGACCCAAGGGACCCAGTACTTC
TRBJ2-5	-	-	TRBV11-2	CASSLGGVFVETQYF	TGTGCCAGCAGCTTGGGGGGCGTTTTCGTAGAGACCCAGTACTTC
TRBJ2-7	TRBD2	-	TRBV3-1	CASNDRGLAGHYEQYF	TGTGCCAGCAACGACAGGGGACTAGCGGGACACTACGAGCAGTACTTC
TRBJ1-5	TRBD1	once	TRBV28	CASRAGGSIFQPQHF	TGTGCCAGCAGAGCAGGGGGCTCAATTTTTCAGCCCCAGCATTTT
TRBJ2-1	-	-	TRBV7-2	CASSLKGTFEYLHEQFF	TGTGCCAGCAGCTTAAAAGGGACATTTGAGTATCTCCATGAGCAGTTCTTC
TRBJ2-4	-	few	TRBV12-3/TRBV12-4	CASSLDDRWLNIQYF	TGTGCCAGCAGTTTAGACGACAGATGGCTAAACATTCAGTACTTC
TRBJ2-7	-	many	TRBV20-1	CSARLASSYNEQYF	TGCAGTGCTAGATTGGCTAGCTCCTACAATGAGCAGTACTTC
TRBJ2-7	-	few	TRBV20-1	CSGYGRHSYQQYF	TGCAGTGGCTACGGGCGGCACTCCTACCAGCAGTACTTC
TRBJ2-1	TRBD2	-	TRBV10-1	CASSESGGVQFF	TGCGCCAGCAGTGAGTCGGGAGGGGTGCAGTTCTTC
TRBJ2-3	-	-	TRBV18	CASSSATDRTDTQYF	TGTGCCAGCTCATCAGCGACAGACAGAACAGATACGCAGTATTTT
TRBJ2-7	-	-	TRBV10-1	CASSEGDRISLRYEQYF	TGCGCCAGCAGTGAAGGTGACAGAATCTCACTCCGCTACGAGCAGTACTTC
TRBJ1-4	TRBD1	few	TRBV29-1	CSVRTGKNEKLFF	TGCAGCGTTCGGACAGGAAAAAATGAAAAACTGTTTTTT
TRBJ2-3	TRBD2	-	TRBV11-3	CASSEGLAGGQTDTQYF	TGTGCCAGCAGCGAGGGACTAGCGGGAGGACAAACAGATACGCAGTATTTT
TRBJ2-1	-	-	TRBV5-1	CASSLEPLQVNEQFF	TGCGCCAGCAGCTTGGAACCCTTGCAGGTCAATGAGCAGTTCTTC
TRBJ1-2	-	few	TRBV7-9	CASSLGLLDGYTF	TGTGCCAGCAGCTTAGGTTTACTCGATGGCTACACCTTC
TRBJ2-1	TRBD2	few	TRBV2	CASSGAGGGNEQFF	TGTGCCAGCAGTGGTGCGGGAGGCGGCAATGAGCAGTTCTTC
TRBJ1-1	-	-	TRBV29-1	CSVRLGLLNTEAFF	TGCAGCGTTAGGTTAGGACTGTTGAACACTGAAGCTTTCTTT
TRBJ2-5	TRBD2	few	TRBV20-1	CSASPDWWLAGVETQYF	TGCAGTGCTAGCCCAGACTGGTGGCTAGCGGGGGTAGAGACCCAGTACTTC
TRBJ2-7	-	-	TRBV7-2	CASTALPSYNEQYF	TGTGCCAGCACCGCTCTTCCCTCCTACAATGAGCAGTACTTC
TRBJ1-5	-	-	TRBV23-1	CASSQRSGQGDFYSNQPQHF	TGCGCCAGCAGTCAAAGGTCGGGCCAGGGCGACTTTTATAGCAATCAGCCCCAGCATTTT
TRBJ2-7	-	-	TRBV5-1	CASAMTSLPYEQYF	TGCGCCAGCGCTATGACATCACTACCCTACGAGCAGTACTTC
TRBJ2-1	-	-	TRBV6-1	CAGSDSPQRPLNEQFF	TGTGCCGGCTCGGACTCACCCCAACGTCCGCTCAATGAGCAGTTCTTC
TRBJ2-7	TRBD1	-	TRBV28	CASRDRAHEQYF	TGTGCCAGCAGGGACAGGGCCCACGAGCAGTACTTC
TRBJ2-3	-	few	TRBV20-1	CSASSTVPTDTQYF	TGCAGTGCTAGTTCAACAGTCCCTACAGATACGCAGTATTTT
TRBJ1-1	-	-	TRBV6-5	CASSLTRYTEAFF	TGTGCCAGCAGCCTGACAAGATACACTGAAGCTTTCTTT
TRBJ2-7	-	-	TRBV27	CASSLRVGTWGYEQYF	TGTGCCAGCAGTTTAAGGGTCGGGACCTGGGGTTACGAGCAGTACTTC
TRBJ2-7	-	-	TRBV7-9	CASSPGVGGPYNEQYF	TGTGCCAGCAGCCCGGGGGTGGGAGGTCCCTACAATGAGCAGTACTTC
TRBJ2-7	-	few	TRBV2	CASTPRGGSLYYEQYF	TGTGCCAGCACCCCAAGGGGAGGTAGCCTATACTACGAGCAGTACTTC
TRBJ1-2	-	-	TRBV27	CASSLSEGSNYGYTF	TGTGCCAGCAGTTTATCGGAGGGCTCTAACTATGGCTACACCTTC
TRBJ1-2	-	few	TRBV27	CASSFGGYNYGYTF	TGTGCCAGCAGTTTCGGAGGGTATAACTATGGCTACACCTTC
TRBJ2-7	-	-	TRBV5-1	CASSWGPYYEQYF	TGCGCCAGCAGCTGGGGACCGTACTACGAGCAGTACTTC
TRBJ2-1	TRBD1	-	TRBV28	CASPPGQGYIYNEQFF	TGTGCCAGCCCACCCGGACAGGGGTATATCTACAATGAGCAGTTCTTC
TRBJ2-7	-	-	TRBV7-9	CASRQSGNSYEQYF	TGTGCCAGCAGGCAGTCCGGAAATTCCTACGAGCAGTACTTC
TRBJ2-3	TRBD2	few	TRBV27	CASSLRSSGGTDTQYF	TGTGCCAGCAGTTTACGGTCTAGCGGGGGCACAGATACGCAGTATTTT
TRBJ2-7	-	-	TRBV6-8	CASCWAISSYEQYF	TGTGCCAGCTGTTGGGCGATTAGCTCCTACGAGCAGTACTTC
TRBJ2-2	TRBD1	few	TRBV20-1	CSAPGQGLLAGELFF	TGCAGTGCCCCGGGACAGGGATTGTTAGCCGGGGAGCTGTTTTTT
TRBJ1-2	-	-	TRBV5-5	CASSLAGPVANYGYTF	TGTGCCAGCAGCTTGGCAGGGCCGGTAGCGAACTATGGCTACACCTTC
TRBJ1-2	-	few	TRBV25-1	CASSQTGHPNYGYTF	TGTGCCAGCAGCCAGACGGGACACCCTAACTATGGCTACACCTTC
TRBJ2-5	-	many	TRBV4-1	CASSQDRETQYF	TGCGCCAGCAGCCAAGATCGAGAGACCCAGTACTTC
TRBJ2-1	-	few	TRBV12-3/TRBV12-4	CASSFSSAVYNEQFF	TGTGCCAGCAGTTTCTCTAGCGCCGTGTACAATGAGCAGTTCTTC